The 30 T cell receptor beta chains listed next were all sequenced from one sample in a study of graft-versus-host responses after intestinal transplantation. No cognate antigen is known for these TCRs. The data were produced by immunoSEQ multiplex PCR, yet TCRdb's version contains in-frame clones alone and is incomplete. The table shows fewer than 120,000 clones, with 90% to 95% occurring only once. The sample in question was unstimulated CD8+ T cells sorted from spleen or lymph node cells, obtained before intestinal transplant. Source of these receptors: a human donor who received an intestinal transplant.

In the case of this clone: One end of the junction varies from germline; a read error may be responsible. The CDR3 DNA follows: TGTGCTAGCAGCTTAGGTAGCGGGAATGAGCAGTTCTTC. This encodes CASSLGSGNEQFF. This chain links TRBV7-7 with TRBJ2-1; the match to TRBD2 covers 7 bases. Germline-derived CDR1 and CDR2 are SSHAT and FNYEAQ (reference sequence). The CDR3 covers 13 residues.

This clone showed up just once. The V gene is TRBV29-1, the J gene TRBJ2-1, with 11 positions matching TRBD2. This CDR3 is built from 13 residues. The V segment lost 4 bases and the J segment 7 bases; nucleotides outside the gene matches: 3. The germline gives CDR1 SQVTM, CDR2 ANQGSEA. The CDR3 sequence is CSVVPSGRNEQFF. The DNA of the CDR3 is TGCAGCGTTGTGCCTAGCGGGAGGAATGAGCAGTTCTTC.

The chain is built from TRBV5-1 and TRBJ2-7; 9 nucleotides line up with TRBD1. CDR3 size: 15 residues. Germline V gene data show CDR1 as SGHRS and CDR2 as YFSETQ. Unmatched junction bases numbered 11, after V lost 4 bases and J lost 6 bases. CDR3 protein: CASSPSMGQGGEQYF. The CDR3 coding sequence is TGCGCCAGCAGCCCATCTATGGGACAGGGTGGCGAGCAGTACTTC.

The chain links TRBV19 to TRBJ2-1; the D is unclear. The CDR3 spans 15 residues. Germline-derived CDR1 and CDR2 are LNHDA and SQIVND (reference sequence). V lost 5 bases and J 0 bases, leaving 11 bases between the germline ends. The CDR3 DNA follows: TGTGCCAGTAGTTCAGACACGAGCTCCTACAATGAGCAGTTCTTC. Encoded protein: CASSSDTSSYNEQFF.

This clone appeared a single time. CDR3 DNA sequence: TGTGCCAGCAGCCAAGATAGGGCAGGGGGCATAGCTGGCTACACCTTC. Translating it yields CASSQDRAGGIAGYTF. The chain carries TRBV4-2 and TRBJ1-2, with 8 nucleotides matching TRBD1. The CDR3 spans 16 residues. After removal of 0 bases from V and 7 bases from J, the junction contained 10 bases not matched to a gene. Germline CDR1 is LGHNA and CDR2 is YNFKEQ.

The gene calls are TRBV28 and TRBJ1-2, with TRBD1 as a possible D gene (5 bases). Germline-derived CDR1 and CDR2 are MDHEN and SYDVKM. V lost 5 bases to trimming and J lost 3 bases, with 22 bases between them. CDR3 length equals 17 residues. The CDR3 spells CASSPTRSRSGYYGYTF. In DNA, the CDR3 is TGTGCCAGCAGTCCGACGCGTTCCCGGTCAGGGTACTATGGCTACACCTTC.

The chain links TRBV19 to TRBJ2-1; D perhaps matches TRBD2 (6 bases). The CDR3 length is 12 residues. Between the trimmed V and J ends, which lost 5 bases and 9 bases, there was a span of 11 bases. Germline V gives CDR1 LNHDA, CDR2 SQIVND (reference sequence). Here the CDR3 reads CASSLTRLEQFF. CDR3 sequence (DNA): TGTGCCAGTAGTTTGACTAGACTTGAGCAGTTCTTC.

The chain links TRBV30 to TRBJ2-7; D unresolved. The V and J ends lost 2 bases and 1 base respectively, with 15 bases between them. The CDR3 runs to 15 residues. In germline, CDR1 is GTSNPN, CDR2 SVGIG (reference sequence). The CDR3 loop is CAWSLRAAVSYEQYF. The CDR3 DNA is TGTGCCTGGAGTCTACGGGCCGCGGTATCCTACGAGCAGTACTTC.

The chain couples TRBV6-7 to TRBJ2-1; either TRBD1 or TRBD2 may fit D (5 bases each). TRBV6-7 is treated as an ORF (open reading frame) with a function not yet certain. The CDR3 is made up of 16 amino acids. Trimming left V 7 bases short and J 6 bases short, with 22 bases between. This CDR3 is CASTTRDHLSLNEQFF. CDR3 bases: TGTGCCAGCACCACCCGGGACCATCTCTCCCTCAATGAGCAGTTCTTC.

CDR3 protein: CATSPPSGGYNEQFF. DNA of the CDR3: TGTGCCACCAGCCCTCCTAGCGGGGGTTACAATGAGCAGTTCTTC. J is TRBJ2-1 and V is TRBV15, with 10 bases that match TRBD2. The trim removed 5 bases at V and 4 bases at J, leaving 5 bases unmatched. The CDR3 covers 15 residues. Looked up from germline, CDR1 is LNHNV and CDR2 is YYDKDF (reference sequence).

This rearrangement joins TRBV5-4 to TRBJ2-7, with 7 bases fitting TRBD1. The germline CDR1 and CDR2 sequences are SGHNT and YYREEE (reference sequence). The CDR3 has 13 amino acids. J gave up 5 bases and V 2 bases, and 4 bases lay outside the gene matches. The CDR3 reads CASSLQGINEQYF. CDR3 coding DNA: TGTGCCAGCAGCTTACAGGGGATCAACGAGCAGTACTTC.

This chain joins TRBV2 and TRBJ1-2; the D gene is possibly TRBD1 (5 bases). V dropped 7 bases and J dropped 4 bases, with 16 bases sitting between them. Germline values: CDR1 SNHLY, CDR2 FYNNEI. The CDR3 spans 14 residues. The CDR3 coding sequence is TGTGCCAGCAAGTCACAGGAGGCTTTCTATGGCTACACCTTC. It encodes CASKSQEAFYGYTF.

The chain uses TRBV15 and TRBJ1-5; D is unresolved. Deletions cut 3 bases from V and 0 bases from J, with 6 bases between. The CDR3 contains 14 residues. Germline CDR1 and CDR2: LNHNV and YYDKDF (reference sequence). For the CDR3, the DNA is TGTGCCACCAGCAGCTTGAATAGCAATCAGCCCCAGCATTTT. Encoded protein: CATSSLNSNQPQHF.

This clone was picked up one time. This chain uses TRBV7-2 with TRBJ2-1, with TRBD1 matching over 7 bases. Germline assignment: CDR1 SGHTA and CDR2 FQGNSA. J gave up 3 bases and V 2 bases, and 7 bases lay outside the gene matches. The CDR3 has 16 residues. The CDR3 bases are TGTGCCAGCAGCTTACAGACAGGGTCTTTCTACAATGAGCAGTTCTTC. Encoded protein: CASSLQTGSFYNEQFF.

The CDR3 loop reads CASSLDFGTYYEQYF. The CDR3 nucleotides read TGTGCCAGCAGCTTAGATTTCGGCACTTACTACGAGCAGTACTTC. The J gene is TRBJ2-7, the V gene TRBV11-2; D gene uncertain. The V gene lost 0 bases and the J gene lost 3 bases, with 12 bases spanning the gap. CDR3 length: 15 residues. Germline V lookup: CDR1 SGHAT, CDR2 FQNNGV.

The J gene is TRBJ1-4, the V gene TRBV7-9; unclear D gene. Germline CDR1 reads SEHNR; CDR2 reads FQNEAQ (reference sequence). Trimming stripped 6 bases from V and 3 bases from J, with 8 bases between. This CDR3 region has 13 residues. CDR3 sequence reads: CASRRRANEKLFF. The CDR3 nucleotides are TGTGCCAGCAGGCGGAGGGCTAATGAAAAACTGTTTTTT.

CDR3 bases: TGCAGCGGATTAGATAACTATGGCTACACCTTC. Encoded protein: CSGLDNYGYTF. This sequence joins TRBV29-1 and TRBJ1-2; no clear D. This CDR3 comprises 11 residues. Germline V gene sequence: CDR1 SQVTM, CDR2 ANQGSEA. V was clipped by 7 bases and J by 1 base, with 7 bases between them.

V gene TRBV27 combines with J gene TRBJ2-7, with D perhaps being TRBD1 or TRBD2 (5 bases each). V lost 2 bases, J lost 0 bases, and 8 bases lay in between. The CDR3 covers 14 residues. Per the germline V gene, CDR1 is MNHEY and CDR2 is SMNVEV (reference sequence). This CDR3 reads CASSLRDASYEQYF. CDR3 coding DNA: TGTGCCAGCAGTTTAAGGGACGCCTCCTACGAGCAGTACTTC.

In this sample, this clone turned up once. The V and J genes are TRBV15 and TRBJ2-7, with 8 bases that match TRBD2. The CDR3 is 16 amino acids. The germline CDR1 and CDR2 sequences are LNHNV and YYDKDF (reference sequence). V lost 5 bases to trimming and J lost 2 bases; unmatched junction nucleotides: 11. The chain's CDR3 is CATSSRSGAGAYEQYF. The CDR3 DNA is TGTGCCACCAGCTCGAGGAGTGGAGCGGGAGCCTACGAGCAGTACTTC.

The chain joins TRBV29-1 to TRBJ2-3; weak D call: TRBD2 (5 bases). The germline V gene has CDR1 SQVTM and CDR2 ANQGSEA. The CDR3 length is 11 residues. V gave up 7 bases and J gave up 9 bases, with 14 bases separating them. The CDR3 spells CSETTWETQYF. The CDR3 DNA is TGCAGCGAAACAACTTGGGAGACGCAGTATTTT.

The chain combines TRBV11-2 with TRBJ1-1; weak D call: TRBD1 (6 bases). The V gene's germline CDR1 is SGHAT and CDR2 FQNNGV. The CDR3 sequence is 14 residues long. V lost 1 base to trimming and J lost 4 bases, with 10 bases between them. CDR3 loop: CASSLGGGATEAFF. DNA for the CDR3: TGTGCCAGCAGCTTAGGAGGGGGGGCCACTGAAGCTTTCTTT. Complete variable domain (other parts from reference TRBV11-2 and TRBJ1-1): EAGVAQSPRYKIIEKRQSVAFWCNPISGHATLYWYQQILGQGPKLLIQFQNNGVVDDSQLPKDRFSAERLKGVDSTLKIQPAKLEDSAVYLCASSLGGGATEAFFGQGTRLTVV.

The CDR3 nucleotides are TGTGCCAGCAGTATCACGACGGCGGGGAGCTCCTACAATGAGCAGTTCTTC. The encoded protein is CASSITTAGSSYNEQFF. This chain connects TRBV2 to TRBJ2-1; maybe TRBD2 (6 bases). V lost 5 bases, J lost 0 bases, and 17 bases lay in between. The germline gives CDR1 SNHLY, CDR2 FYNNEI. The CDR3 runs 17 residues.

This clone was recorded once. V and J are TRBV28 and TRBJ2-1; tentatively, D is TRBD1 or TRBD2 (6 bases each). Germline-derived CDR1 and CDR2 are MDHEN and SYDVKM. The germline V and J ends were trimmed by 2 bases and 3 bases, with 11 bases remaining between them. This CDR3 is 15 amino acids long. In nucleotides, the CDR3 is TGTGCCAGCAGTTTAACACAGGGAGGCTACAATGAGCAGTTCTTC. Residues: CASSLTQGGYNEQFF.

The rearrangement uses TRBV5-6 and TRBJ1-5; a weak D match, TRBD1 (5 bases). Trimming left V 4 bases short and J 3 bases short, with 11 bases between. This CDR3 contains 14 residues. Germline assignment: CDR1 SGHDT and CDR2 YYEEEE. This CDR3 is CASSPRGLNQPQHF. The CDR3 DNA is TGTGCCAGCAGCCCCCGGGGCCTCAATCAGCCCCAGCATTTT.

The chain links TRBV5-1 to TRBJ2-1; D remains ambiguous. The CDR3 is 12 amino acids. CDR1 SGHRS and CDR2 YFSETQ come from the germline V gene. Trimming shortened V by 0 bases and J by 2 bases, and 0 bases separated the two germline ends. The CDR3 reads CASSLAYNEQFF. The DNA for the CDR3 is TGCGCCAGCAGCTTGGCCTACAATGAGCAGTTCTTC.

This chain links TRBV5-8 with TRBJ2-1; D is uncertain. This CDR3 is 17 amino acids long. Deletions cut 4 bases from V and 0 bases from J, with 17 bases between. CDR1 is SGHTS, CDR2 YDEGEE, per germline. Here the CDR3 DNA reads TGTGCCAGCAGCCTACCGGCGACTGCTAGCTCCTACAATGAGCAGTTCTTC. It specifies CASSLPATASSYNEQFF. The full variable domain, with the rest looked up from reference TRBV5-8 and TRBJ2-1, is EAGVTQSPTHLIKTRGQQATLRCSPISGHTSVYWYQQALGLGLQFLLWYDEGEERNRGNFPPRFSGRQFPNYSSELNVNALELEDSALYLCASSLPATASSYNEQFFGPGTRLTVL.

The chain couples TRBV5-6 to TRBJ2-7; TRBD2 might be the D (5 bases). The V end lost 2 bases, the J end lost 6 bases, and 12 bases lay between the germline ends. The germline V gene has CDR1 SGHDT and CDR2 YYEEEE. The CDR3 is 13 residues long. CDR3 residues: CASSFQGGREQYF. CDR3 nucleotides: TGTGCCAGCAGCTTTCAAGGAGGCCGCGAGCAGTACTTC.

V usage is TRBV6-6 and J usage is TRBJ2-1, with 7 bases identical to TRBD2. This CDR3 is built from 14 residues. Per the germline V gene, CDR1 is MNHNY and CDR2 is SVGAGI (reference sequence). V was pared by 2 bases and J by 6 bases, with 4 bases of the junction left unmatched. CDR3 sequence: CASSYRGLLNEQFF. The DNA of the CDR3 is TGTGCCAGCAGTTACAGGGGACTACTCAATGAGCAGTTCTTC.

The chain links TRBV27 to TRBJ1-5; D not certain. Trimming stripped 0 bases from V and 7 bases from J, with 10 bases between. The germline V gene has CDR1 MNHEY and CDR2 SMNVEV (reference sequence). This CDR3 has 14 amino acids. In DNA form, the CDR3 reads TGTGCCAGCAGTTTATCAGGGCTGGAACAGCCCCAGCATTTT. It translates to CASSLSGLEQPQHF.

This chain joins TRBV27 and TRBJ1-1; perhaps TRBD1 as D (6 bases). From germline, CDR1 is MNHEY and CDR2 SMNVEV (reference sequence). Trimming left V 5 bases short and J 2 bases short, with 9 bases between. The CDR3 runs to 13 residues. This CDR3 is CASSIQGNTEAFF. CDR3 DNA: TGTGCCAGCAGTATACAGGGTAACACTGAAGCTTTCTTT.